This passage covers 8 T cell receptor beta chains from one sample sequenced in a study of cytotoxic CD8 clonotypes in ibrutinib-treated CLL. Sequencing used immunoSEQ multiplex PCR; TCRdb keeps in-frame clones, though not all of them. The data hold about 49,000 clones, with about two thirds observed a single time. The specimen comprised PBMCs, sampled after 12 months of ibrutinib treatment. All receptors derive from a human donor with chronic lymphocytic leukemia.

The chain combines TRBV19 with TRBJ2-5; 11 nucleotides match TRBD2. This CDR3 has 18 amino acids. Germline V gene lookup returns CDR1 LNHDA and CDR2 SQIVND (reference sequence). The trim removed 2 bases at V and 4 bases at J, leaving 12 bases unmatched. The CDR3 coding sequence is TGTGCCAGTAGTATACGCCCCCTAGCGGGGGGCGGGGGAGAGACCCAGTACTTC. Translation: CASSIRPLAGGGGETQYF.

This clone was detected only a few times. The CDR3 loop reads CASSTRAAGNQPQHF. The CDR3 DNA sequence: TGTGCCAGTAGTACCAGGGCTGCGGGCAATCAGCCCCAGCATTTT. This chain uses TRBV19 with TRBJ1-5; TRBD1 is a possible D gene (5 bases). Trimming took off 4 bases at V and 2 bases at J, with 12 bases between the two ends. CDR1 LNHDA and CDR2 SQIVND come from the germline V gene (reference sequence). The CDR3 length is 15 residues.

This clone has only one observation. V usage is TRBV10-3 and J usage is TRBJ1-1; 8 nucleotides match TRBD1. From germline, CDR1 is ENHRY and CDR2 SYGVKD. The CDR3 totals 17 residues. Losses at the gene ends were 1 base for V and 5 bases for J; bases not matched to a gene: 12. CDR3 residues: CAISELLGQEGVTEAFF. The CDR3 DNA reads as TGTGCCATCAGTGAGTTATTGGGACAGGAGGGTGTTACTGAAGCTTTCTTT.

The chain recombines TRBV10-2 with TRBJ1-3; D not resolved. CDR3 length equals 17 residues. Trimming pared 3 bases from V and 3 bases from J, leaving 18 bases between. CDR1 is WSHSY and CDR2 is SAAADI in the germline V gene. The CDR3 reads CASSDSPGWKSGNTIYF. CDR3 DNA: TGCGCCAGCAGTGACTCACCGGGGTGGAAGAGTGGAAACACCATATATTTT.

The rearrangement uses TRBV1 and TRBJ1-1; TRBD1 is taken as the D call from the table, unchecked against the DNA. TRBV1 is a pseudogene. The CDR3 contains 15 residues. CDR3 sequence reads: CTSSQLRTGHTEAFF. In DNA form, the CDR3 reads TGCACCAGCAGCCAGCTACGAACAGGGCACACTGAAGCTTTCTTT.

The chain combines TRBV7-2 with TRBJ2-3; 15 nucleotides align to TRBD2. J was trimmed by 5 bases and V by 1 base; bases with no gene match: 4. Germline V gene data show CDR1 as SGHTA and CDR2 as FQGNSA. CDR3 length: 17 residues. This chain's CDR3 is CASSLGTSGGAVDTQYF. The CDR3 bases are TGTGCCAGCAGCTTAGGGACTAGCGGGGGGGCCGTAGATACGCAGTATTTT.

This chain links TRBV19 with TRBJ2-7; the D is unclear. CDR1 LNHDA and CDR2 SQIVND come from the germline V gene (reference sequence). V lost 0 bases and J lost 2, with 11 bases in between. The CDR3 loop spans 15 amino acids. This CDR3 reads CASSIEAGITYEQYF. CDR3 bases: TGTGCCAGTAGTATAGAGGCAGGTATCACCTACGAGCAGTACTTC. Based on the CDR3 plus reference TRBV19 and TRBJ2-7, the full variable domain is DGGITQSPKYLFRKEGQNVTLSCEQNLNHDAMYWYRQDPGQGLRLIYYSQIVNDFQKGDIAEGYSVSREKKESFPLTVTSAQKNPTAFYLCASSIEAGITYEQYFGPGTRLTVT.

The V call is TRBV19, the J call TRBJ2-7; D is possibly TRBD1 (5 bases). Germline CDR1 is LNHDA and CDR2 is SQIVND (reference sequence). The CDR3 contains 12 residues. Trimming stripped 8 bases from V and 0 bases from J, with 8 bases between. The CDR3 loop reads CASGDSSYEQYF. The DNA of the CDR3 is TGTGCCAGTGGCGACAGCTCCTACGAGCAGTACTTC.